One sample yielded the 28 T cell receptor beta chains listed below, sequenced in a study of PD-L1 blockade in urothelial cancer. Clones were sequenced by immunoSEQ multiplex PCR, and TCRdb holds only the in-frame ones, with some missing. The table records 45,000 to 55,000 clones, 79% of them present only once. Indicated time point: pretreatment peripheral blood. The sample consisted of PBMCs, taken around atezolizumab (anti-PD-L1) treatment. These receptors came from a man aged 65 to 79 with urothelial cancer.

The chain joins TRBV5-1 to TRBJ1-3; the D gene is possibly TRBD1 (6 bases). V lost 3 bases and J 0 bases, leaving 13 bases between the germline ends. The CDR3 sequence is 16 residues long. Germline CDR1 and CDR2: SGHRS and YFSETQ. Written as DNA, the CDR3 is TGCGCCAGCAGCTCCGGGACACCTAGCTCTGGAAACACCATATATTTT. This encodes CASSSGTPSSGNTIYF.

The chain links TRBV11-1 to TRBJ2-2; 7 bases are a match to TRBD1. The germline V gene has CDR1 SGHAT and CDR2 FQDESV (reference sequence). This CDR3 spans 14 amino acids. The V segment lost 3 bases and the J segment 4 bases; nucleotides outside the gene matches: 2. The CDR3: CASSLTGRTGELFF. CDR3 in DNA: TGTGCCAGCAGCTTGACAGGGCGCACCGGGGAGCTGTTTTTT.

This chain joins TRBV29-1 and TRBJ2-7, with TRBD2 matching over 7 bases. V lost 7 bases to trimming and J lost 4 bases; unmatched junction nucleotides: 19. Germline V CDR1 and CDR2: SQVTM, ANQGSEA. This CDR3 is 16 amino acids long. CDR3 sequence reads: CSATAWGEGGQYEQYF. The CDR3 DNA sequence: TGCAGCGCTACAGCTTGGGGGGAGGGCGGTCAATACGAGCAGTACTTC.

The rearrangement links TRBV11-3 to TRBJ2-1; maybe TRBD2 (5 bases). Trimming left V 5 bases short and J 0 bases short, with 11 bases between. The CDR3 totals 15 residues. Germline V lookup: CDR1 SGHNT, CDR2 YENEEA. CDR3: CASSQTGSSYNEQFF. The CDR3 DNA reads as TGTGCCAGCAGCCAAACGGGGAGCTCCTACAATGAGCAGTTCTTC.

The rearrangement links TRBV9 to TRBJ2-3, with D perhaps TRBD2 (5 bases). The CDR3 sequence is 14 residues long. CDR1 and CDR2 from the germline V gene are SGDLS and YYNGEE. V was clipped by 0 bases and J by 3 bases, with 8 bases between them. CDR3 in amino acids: CASSVAGKTDTQYF. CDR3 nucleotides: TGTGCCAGCAGCGTAGCGGGAAAAACAGATACGCAGTATTTT.

CDR3 sequence: CASSSTSGSETDTQYF. In DNA form, the CDR3 reads TGTGCCAGCAGCTCGACTAGCGGGAGTGAAACAGATACGCAGTATTTT. The chain joins TRBV7-2 to TRBJ2-3; 12 bases align to TRBD2. Trimming at V came to 4 bases and at J to 3 bases, leaving 5 bases not matched to a gene. The CDR3 contains 16 residues. Germline CDR1 SGHTA, CDR2 FQGNSA.

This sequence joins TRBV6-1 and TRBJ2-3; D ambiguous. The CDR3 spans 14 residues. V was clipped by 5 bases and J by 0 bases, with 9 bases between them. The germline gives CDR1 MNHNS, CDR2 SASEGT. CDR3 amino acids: CASSSGISTDTQYF. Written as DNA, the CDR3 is TGTGCCAGCAGTTCAGGCATTAGCACAGATACGCAGTATTTT.

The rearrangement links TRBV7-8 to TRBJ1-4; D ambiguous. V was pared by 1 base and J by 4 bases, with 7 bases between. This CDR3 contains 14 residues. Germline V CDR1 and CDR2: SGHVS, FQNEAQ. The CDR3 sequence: CASSLGQFNEKLFF. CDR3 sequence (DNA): TGTGCCAGCAGCTTAGGGCAGTTTAATGAAAAACTGTTTTTT. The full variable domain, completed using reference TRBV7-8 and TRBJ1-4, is GAGVSQSPRYKVAKRGQDVALRCDPISGHVSLFWYQQALGQGPEFLTYFQNEAQLDKSGLPSDRFFAERPEGSVSTLKIQRTQQEDSAVYLCASSLGQFNEKLFFGSGTQLSVL.

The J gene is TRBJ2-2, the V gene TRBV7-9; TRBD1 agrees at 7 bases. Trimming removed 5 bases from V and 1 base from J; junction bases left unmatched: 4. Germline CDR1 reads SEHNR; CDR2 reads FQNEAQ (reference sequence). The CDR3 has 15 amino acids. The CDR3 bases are TGTGCCAGCAGCATTCGGACAGGGAACACCGGGGAGCTGTTTTTT. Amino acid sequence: CASSIRTGNTGELFF.

CDR3 sequence (DNA): TGCACCAGCACGACAGGGGGGGGCTACACCTTC. Its translation: CTSTTGGGYTF. The gene calls are TRBV1 and TRBJ1-2; TRBD1, the D gene given by the table, was not confirmed from the DNA. TRBV1 is a documented pseudogene. This CDR3 is built from 11 residues.

The CDR3 DNA follows: TGTGCCAGTAGTCCCCGGGGTGTTGTGTTTGGCTACACCTTC. Its translation is CASSPRGVVFGYTF. J is TRBJ1-2 and V is TRBV19; the D is unclear. The CDR3 has 14 amino acids. The germline gives CDR1 LNHDA, CDR2 SQIVND (reference sequence). V was trimmed by 5 bases and J by 7 bases, leaving 17 bases between them.

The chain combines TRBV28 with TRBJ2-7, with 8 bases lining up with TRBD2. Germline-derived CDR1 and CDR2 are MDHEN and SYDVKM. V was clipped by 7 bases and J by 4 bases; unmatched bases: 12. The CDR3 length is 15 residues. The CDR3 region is CASIKAGAGDYEQYF. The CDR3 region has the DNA TGTGCCAGCATCAAAGCGGGGGCGGGTGATTACGAGCAGTACTTC.

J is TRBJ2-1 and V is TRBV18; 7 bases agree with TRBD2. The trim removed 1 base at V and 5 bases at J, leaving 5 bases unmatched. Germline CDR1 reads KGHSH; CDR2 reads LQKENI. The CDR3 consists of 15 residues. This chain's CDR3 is CASSPLAGANNEQFF. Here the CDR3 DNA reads TGTGCCAGCTCACCACTTGCGGGAGCAAACAATGAGCAGTTCTTC.

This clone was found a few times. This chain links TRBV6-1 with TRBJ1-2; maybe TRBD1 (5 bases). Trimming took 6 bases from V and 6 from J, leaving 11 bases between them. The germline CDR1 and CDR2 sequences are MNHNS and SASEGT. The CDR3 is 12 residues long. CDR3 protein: CASRPGLNGYTF. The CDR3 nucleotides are TGTGCCAGCAGGCCGGGACTTAATGGCTACACCTTC.

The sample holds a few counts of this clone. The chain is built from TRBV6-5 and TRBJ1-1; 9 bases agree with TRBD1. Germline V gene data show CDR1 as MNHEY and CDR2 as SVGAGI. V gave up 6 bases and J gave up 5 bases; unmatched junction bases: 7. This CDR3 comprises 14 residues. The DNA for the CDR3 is TGTGCCAGCAGCCTCGCGGACAGGGGAACTGAAGCTTTCTTT. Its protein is CASSLADRGTEAFF.

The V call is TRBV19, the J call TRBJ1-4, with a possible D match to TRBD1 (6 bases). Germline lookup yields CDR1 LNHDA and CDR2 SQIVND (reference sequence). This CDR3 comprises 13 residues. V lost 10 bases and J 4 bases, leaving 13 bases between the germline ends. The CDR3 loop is CATMTGLNEKLFF. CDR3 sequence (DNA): TGTGCCACCATGACAGGCCTTAATGAAAAACTGTTTTTT.

The CDR3 bases are TGTGCCAGTAGTACCCTGGACAGGGCCGTATATGGCAATCAGCCCCAGCATTTT. This encodes CASSTLDRAVYGNQPQHF. The chain combines TRBV19 with TRBJ1-5, with TRBD1 matching 8 bases. CDR1 is LNHDA, CDR2 SQIVND, per germline (reference sequence). This CDR3 contains 18 residues. The J segment lost 2 bases and the V segment lost 4 bases, leaving 13 bases of the junction unmatched.

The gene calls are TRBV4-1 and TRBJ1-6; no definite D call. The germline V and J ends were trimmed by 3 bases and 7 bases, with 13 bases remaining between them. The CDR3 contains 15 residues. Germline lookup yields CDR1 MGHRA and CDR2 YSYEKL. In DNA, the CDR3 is TGCGCCAGCAGCCAGAAGGCCCAGGCCAATTCACCCCTCCACTTT. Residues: CASSQKAQANSPLHF.

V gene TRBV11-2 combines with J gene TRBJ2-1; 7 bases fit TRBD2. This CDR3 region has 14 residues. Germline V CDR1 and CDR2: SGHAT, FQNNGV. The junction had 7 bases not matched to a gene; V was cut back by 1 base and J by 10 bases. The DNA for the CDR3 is TGTGCCAGCAGCTTAGGGTCGCGGGAGTGGGAGCAGTTCTTC. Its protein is CASSLGSREWEQFF.

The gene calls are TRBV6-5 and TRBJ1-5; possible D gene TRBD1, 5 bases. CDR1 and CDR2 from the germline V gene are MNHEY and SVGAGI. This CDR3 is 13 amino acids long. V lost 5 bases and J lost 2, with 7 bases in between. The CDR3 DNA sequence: TGTGCCAGCAGTATCAGGGGCAATCAGCCCCAGCATTTT. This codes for CASSIRGNQPQHF.

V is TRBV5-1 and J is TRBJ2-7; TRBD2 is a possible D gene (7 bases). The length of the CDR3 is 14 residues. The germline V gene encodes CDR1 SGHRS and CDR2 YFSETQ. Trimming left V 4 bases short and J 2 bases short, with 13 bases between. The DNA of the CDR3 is TGCGCCAGCAGCCCGGGGGGCATACCCTACGAGCAGTACTTC. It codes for CASSPGGIPYEQYF.

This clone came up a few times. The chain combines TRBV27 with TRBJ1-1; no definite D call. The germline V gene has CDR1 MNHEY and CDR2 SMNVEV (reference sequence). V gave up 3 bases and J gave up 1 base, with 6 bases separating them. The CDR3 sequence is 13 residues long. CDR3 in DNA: TGTGCCAGCAGTTTCACACAGAACACTGAAGCTTTCTTT. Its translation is CASSFTQNTEAFF.

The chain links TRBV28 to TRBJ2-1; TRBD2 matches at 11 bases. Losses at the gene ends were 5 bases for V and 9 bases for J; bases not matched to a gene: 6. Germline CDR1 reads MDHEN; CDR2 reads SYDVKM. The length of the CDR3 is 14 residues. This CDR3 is CASSASGGSGEQFF. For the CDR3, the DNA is TGTGCCAGCAGTGCTAGCGGGGGGTCTGGTGAGCAGTTCTTC.

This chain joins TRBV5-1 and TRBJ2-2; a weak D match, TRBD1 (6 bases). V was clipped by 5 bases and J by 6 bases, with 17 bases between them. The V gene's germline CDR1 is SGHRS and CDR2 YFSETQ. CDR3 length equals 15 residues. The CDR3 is CASSQDSGVAGELFF. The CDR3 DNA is TGCGCCAGCAGTCAGGACAGCGGTGTGGCCGGGGAGCTGTTTTTT.

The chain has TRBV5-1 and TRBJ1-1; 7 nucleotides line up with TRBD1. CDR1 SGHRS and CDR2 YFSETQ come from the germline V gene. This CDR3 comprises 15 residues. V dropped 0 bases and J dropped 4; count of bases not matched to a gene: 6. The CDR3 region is CASSLDEGAGTEAFF. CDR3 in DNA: TGCGCCAGCAGCTTGGATGAGGGGGCCGGCACTGAAGCTTTCTTT.

The CDR3 is CASSRAGTYGYTF. The CDR3 region has the DNA TGTGCCAGCAGCCGGGCAGGGACTTATGGCTACACCTTC. The gene calls are TRBV27 and TRBJ1-2; weak D call: TRBD1 (5 bases). The CDR3 sequence is 13 residues long. Trimming removed 6 bases from V and 5 bases from J, with 13 bases in between. Germline CDR1 and CDR2: MNHEY and SMNVEV (reference sequence).

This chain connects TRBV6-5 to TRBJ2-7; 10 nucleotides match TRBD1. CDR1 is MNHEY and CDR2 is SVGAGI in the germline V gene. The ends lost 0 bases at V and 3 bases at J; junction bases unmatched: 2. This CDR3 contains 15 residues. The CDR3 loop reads CASSYSDRGHYEQYF. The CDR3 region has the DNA TGTGCCAGCAGTTACTCCGACAGGGGGCACTACGAGCAGTACTTC.

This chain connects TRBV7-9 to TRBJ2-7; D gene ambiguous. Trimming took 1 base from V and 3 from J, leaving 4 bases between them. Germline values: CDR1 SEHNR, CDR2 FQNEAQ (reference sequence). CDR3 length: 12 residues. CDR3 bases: TGTGCCAGCAGCTTAGGCGTCTACGAGCAGTACTTC. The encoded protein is CASSLGVYEQYF.